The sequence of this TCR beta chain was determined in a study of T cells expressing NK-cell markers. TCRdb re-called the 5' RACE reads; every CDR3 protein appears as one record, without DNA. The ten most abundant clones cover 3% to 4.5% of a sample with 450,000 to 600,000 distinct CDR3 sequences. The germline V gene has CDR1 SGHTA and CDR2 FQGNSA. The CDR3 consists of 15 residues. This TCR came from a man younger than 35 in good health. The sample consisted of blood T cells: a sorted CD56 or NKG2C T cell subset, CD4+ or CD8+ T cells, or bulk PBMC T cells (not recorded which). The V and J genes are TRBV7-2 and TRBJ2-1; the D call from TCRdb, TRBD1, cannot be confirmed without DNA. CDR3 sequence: CASSLEDGAWNEQFF.